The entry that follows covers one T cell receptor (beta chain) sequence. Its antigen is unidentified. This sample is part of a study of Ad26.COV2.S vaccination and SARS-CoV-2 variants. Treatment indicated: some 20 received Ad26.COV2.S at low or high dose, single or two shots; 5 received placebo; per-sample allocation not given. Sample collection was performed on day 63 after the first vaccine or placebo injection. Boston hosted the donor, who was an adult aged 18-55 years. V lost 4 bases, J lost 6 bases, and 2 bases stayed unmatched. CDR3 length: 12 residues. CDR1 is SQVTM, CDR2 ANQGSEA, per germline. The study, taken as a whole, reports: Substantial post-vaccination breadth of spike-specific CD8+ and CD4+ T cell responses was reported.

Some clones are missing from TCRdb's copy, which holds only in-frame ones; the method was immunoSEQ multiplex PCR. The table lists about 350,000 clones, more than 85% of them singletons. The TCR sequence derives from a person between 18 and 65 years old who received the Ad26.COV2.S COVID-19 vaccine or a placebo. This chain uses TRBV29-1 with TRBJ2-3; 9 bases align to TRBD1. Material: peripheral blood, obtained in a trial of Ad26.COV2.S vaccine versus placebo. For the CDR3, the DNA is TGCAGCGTTGCACAGGGGGCCGATACGCAGTATTTT. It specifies CSVAQGADTQYF.